This T cell receptor beta chain stems from a study of T cells in localized non-small cell lung cancer. Concerning this clone: The antigen remains unidentified.

Libraries were prepared by immunoSEQ multiplex PCR; TCRdb keeps only in-frame clonotypes and omits some of them. The profile shows some 15,000 clones, over 70% of them singletons. Findings of the study overall: Measurement of T cell clonality placed uninvolved adjacent lung highest, above the level in tumor.

Germline lookup yields CDR1 MNHNY and CDR2 SVGAGI (reference sequence). V lost 0 bases and J lost 6; bases outside the gene matches: 4. The length of the CDR3 is 14 residues. This clonotype was sampled from a male donor at least 60 years old with stage I lung adenocarcinoma. The chain links TRBV6-6 to TRBJ2-7, with 8 bases fitting TRBD2. This specimen was peripheral blood, taken before any cancer treatment. The DNA of the CDR3 is TGTGCCAGCAGTTACTCGACTAGCGTCCTCGAGCAGTACTTC. Translated, it gives CASSYSTSVLEQYF.